Below, 10 T cell receptor beta chains from the same sample are listed, as sequenced in a study of blood T cells in healthy people across ages. The second PCR ran about 6 to 12 cycles with a sample-barcoded 5' primer and J-beta primers. One entry per CDR3 protein results from TCRdb running MiXCR on the 5' RACE reads. Of under 1,000,000 distinct CDR3 sequences in the sample, under 40% were seen once. Sample: blood. These receptors all come from a man aged 18 to 30 in good health.

A remark on this clonotype: Here the CDR3 omits its conserved ending phenylalanine or tryptophan, so a read error is the likely source. The limits of the CDR3 on the DNA are not certain, so only TCRdb's listed CDR3 is given. CDR3 sequence: CASSYTPTQPGYTFGS. V gene TRBV6-5 combines with J gene TRBJ2-1; TRBD1, the table's D call, lacks a check against the DNA. Per germline, CDR1 MNHEY and CDR2 SVGAGI. The CDR3 length equals 16 residues, ends included.

This chain joins TRBV5-6 and TRBJ2-5, with D perhaps being TRBD1 or TRBD2 (5 bases each). CDR1 is SGHDT, CDR2 YYEEEE, per germline. This CDR3 has 15 amino acids. V lost 4 bases, J lost 2 bases, and 15 bases lay in between. The CDR3 here is CASSLTGRRQETQYF. The CDR3 DNA reads as TGTGCCAGCAGCCTGACGGGACGGAGACAAGAGACCCAGTACTTC.

This clonotype was detected only a few times. CDR3 bases: TGTGCCAGCAGTGGGCGGAGAGTCGGCTACACCTTC. Residues: CASSGRRVGYTF. The chain carries TRBV2 and TRBJ1-2, with D uncertain. From germline, CDR1 is SNHLY and CDR2 FYNNEI. The length of the CDR3 is 12 residues. V was clipped by 4 bases and J by 8 bases, with 11 bases between them.

This clonotype was counted a few times. The chain links TRBV4-3 to TRBJ1-1; D unresolved. Trimming pared 0 bases from V and 4 bases from J, leaving 12 bases between. The CDR3 contains 15 residues. Germline V gene sequence: CDR1 LGHNA, CDR2 YSLEER. CDR3 DNA sequence: TGCGCCAGCAGCCAAGATCGGAGGTTCCGCACTGAAGCTTTCTTT. It codes for CASSQDRRFRTEAFF.

This clonotype has a count of ten or more. The chain couples TRBV12-3 or TRBV12-4 to TRBJ2-5, with D possibly being TRBD1 or TRBD2 (5 bases each). This CDR3 has 14 amino acids. Trimming removed 6 bases at V and 2 bases at J, with 13 bases between. CDR3 sequence (DNA): TGTGCCAGCAGGTTAAGTTGGGGGCAAGAGACCCAGTACTTC. Translation: CASRLSWGQETQYF.

This clonotype was found a few times. The chain joins TRBV5-1 to TRBJ2-5; D possibly corresponds to TRBD2 (5 bases). The CDR3 sequence is 13 residues long. Between the trimmed V and J ends, which lost 3 bases and 7 bases, there was a span of 13 bases. CDR1 is SGHRS, CDR2 YFSETQ, per germline. The CDR3 spells CASSSTSLATQYF. The CDR3 DNA reads TGCGCCAGCAGCTCCACTAGTTTGGCGACCCAGTACTTC.

The chain is built from TRBV20-1 and TRBJ1-4, with D maybe TRBD1 (5 bases). CDR3 size: 14 residues. The ends were cut back, 1 base at V and 8 bases at J, with 14 bases in the middle. Germline values: CDR1 DFQATT, CDR2 SNEGSKA (reference sequence). The CDR3 coding sequence is TGCAGTGCTAGAGTTCGGGGCTCTAGAGAAAAACTGTTTTTT. Its translation is CSARVRGSREKLFF.

This clonotype was observed many times. The V gene is TRBV9, the J gene TRBJ2-7; D is unclear. The CDR3 runs 11 residues. CDR1 is SGDLS and CDR2 is YYNGEE in the germline V gene. The V end lost 2 bases, the J end lost 5 bases, and 5 bases lay between the germline ends. The DNA of the CDR3 is TGTGCCAGCAGCGTTCCGAACGAGCAGTACTTC. Protein sequence: CASSVPNEQYF.

The chain carries TRBV5-8 and TRBJ1-1; D gene ambiguous. With 1 base removed from V and 3 bases from J, the gap between germline ends came to 7 bases. Germline loops: CDR1 SGHTS, CDR2 YDEGEE. The CDR3 covers 13 residues. The CDR3 region has the DNA TGTGCCAGCAGCTTGAAGGGTTACACTGAAGCTTTCTTT. Protein: CASSLKGYTEAFF.

The chain uses TRBV6-6 and TRBJ2-2, with D perhaps TRBD1 (7 bases). This CDR3 region has 15 residues. V lost 7 bases and J lost 3, with 15 bases in between. Per germline, CDR1 MNHNY and CDR2 SVGAGI (reference sequence). The CDR3 protein is CASTPTGEDTGELFF. DNA for the CDR3: TGTGCCAGCACCCCAACAGGGGAGGACACCGGGGAGCTGTTTTTT.